This TCR beta chain was sequenced in a study of blood T cell repertoires in COVID-19. As for the study in general: COVID-19 samples from acute and convalescent phases originated in the United States, Italy and Spain. Sample material is recorded as cDNA or gDNA derived from T cells, B-cell-depleted T cells, or PBMCs.

Study processing details: Estimation of nucleated cell counts relied on the amplification of reference gene primers. Method: immunoSEQ multiplex PCR; TCRdb's copy keeps in-frame clones and lacks some. That table is the source of V, J and clone size, and D and trimming were worked out from the DNA. The profile shows approximately 75,000 clones, roughly 90% of them singletons. The V and J ends lost 4 bases and 0 bases, in that order; junction bases with no gene match: 12. The CDR3 totals 17 residues. Looked up from germline, CDR1 is SGHDT and CDR2 is YYEEEE. Sequenced input: peripheral blood. This sequence originates from a man aged 55-75 years with acute or convalescent COVID-19. The chain joins TRBV5-6 to TRBJ1-1; 7 nucleotides line up with TRBD1. Written as DNA, the CDR3 is TGTGCCAGCAGCGTTTACAGGGGAGTGAGGTTGAACACTGAAGCTTTCTTT. This sequence encodes CASSVYRGVRLNTEAFF.